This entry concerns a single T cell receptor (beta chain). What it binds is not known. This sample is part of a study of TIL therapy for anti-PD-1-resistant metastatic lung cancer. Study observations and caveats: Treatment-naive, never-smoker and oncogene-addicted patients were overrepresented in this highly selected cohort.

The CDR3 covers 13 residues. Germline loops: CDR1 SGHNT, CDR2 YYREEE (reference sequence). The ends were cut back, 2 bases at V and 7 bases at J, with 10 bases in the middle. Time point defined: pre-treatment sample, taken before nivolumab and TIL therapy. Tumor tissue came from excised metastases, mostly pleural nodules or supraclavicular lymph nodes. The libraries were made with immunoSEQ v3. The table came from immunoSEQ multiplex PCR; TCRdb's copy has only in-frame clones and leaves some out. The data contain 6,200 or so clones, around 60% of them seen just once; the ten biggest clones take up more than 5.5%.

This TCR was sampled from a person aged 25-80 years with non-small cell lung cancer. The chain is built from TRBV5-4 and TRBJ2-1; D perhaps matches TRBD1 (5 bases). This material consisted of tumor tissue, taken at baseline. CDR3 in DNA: TGTGCCAGCAGCTTCAGTTCAGGGAATGAGCAGTTCTTC. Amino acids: CASSFSSGNEQFF.